Below are 28 T cell receptor beta chains sequenced from a single sample in a study of radiation and T cells in renal cell carcinoma. This sample's time point: blood 2 weeks post-SBRT. Treatment here: 15 Gy SBRT to primary tumor, nephrectomy 4 weeks later. Profiled with immunoSEQ multiplex PCR; TCRdb holds only in-frame clones, not every one. Here the sample spans 70,000 to 90,000 clones, approximately 83% being singletons. The input for sequencing was blood, taken from a patient whose treatment included radiotherapy and nephrectomy. The receptors come from a woman in her forties or fifties with renal cell carcinoma.

As DNA, the CDR3 is TGTGCCAGCAGCTTATTTGGGAGGGGTAACACTGAAGCTTTCTTT. It specifies CASSLFGRGNTEAFF. The chain carries TRBV7-2 and TRBJ1-1, with D maybe TRBD1 (5 bases). V was shortened by 2 bases and J by 2 bases, with 12 bases between the two germline ends. The CDR3 is 15 residues long. The germline gives CDR1 SGHTA, CDR2 FQGNSA.

V and J are TRBV5-6 and TRBJ2-1; D possibly corresponds to TRBD2 (6 bases). V was trimmed by 5 bases and J by 1 base, leaving 16 bases between them. The CDR3 covers 16 residues. The germline V gene has CDR1 SGHDT and CDR2 YYEEEE. CDR3 protein: CASRAAIGGSYNEQFF. The CDR3 bases are TGTGCCAGCAGAGCGGCCATCGGGGGATCCTACAATGAGCAGTTCTTC.

A single count supports this clone. The V gene is TRBV28, the J gene TRBJ2-1; TRBD2 matches at 7 bases. Germline assignment: CDR1 MDHEN and CDR2 SYDVKM. The CDR3 is 14 amino acids. V lost 6 bases to trimming and J lost 6 bases; unmatched junction nucleotides: 8. The CDR3 coding sequence is TGTGCCAGCAGCACGGGAGGAACCGGCAATGAGCAGTTCTTC. Its protein is CASSTGGTGNEQFF.

The chain links TRBV5-1 to TRBJ2-5; a weak D match, TRBD2 (6 bases). Germline CDR1 is SGHRS and CDR2 is YFSETQ. The CDR3 runs to 14 residues. Between the trimmed V and J ends, which lost 6 bases and 5 bases, there was a span of 17 bases. CDR3 nucleotides: TGCGCCAGCACTGATACCGGGACTCCCGAGACCCAGTACTTC. Its protein product is CASTDTGTPETQYF.

The chain has TRBV18 and TRBJ2-7; the D is unclear. The CDR3 consists of 11 residues. CDR1 KGHSH and CDR2 LQKENI come from the germline V gene. V was shortened by 3 bases and J by 7 bases, with 7 bases between the two germline ends. CDR3 bases: TGTGCCAGCTCACCCGGGCGTGAGCAGTACTTC. Amino acid sequence: CASSPGREQYF.

This chain connects TRBV5-4 to TRBJ2-2; D possibly corresponds to TRBD2 (5 bases). The CDR3 length is 15 residues. V was pared by 2 bases and J by 5 bases, with 13 bases between. Germline-derived CDR1 and CDR2 are SGHNT and YYREEE (reference sequence). The CDR3 region is CASSFWSTGTGELFF. CDR3 nucleotide sequence: TGTGCCAGCAGCTTCTGGAGCACGGGGACCGGGGAGCTGTTTTTT.

V and J are TRBV19 and TRBJ2-7; tentative D call: TRBD1 (6 bases). The ends were cut back, 7 bases at V and 5 bases at J, with 18 bases in the middle. This CDR3 is built from 14 residues. From germline, CDR1 is LNHDA and CDR2 SQIVND (reference sequence). CDR3 coding DNA: TGTGCCAGTAACCCAACCGGGACACTAAACGAGCAGTACTTC. It codes for CASNPTGTLNEQYF.

The V call is TRBV10-2, the J call TRBJ2-1, with 12 bases that match TRBD2. Germline V gives CDR1 WSHSY, CDR2 SAAADI. The CDR3 covers 14 residues. The trim removed 3 bases at V and 15 bases at J, leaving 9 bases unmatched. CDR3 in DNA: TGCGCCAGCAGTGATAATCTAGCGGGAGGGCCAAGGTTCTTC. Amino acid sequence: CASSDNLAGGPRFF.

This chain joins TRBV11-2 and TRBJ1-1; 7 nucleotides match TRBD1. Germline CDR1 reads SGHAT; CDR2 reads FQNNGV. V was clipped by 0 bases and J by 10 bases; unmatched bases: 2. This CDR3 spans 12 amino acids. The CDR3 DNA reads as TGTGCCAGCAGCTTAGAAGGGGGCCGAGCTTTCTTT. It encodes CASSLEGGRAFF.

This sequence joins TRBV18 and TRBJ2-2, with D perhaps TRBD1 or TRBD2 (6 bases each). Germline-derived CDR1 and CDR2 are KGHSH and LQKENI. V lost 4 bases and J lost 3, with 18 bases in between. The length of the CDR3 is 17 residues. The CDR3 sequence: CASSRRGGRFDTGELFF. As DNA, the CDR3 is TGTGCCAGCTCACGCAGGGGAGGCCGTTTTGACACCGGGGAGCTGTTTTTT.

The chain combines TRBV5-1 with TRBJ2-5; the D gene is possibly TRBD1 (5 bases). V lost 7 bases, J lost 5 bases, and 12 bases lay in between. The CDR3 length is 12 residues. Germline-derived CDR1 and CDR2 are SGHRS and YFSETQ. The CDR3 reads CASLGAGETQYF. The CDR3 DNA sequence: TGCGCCAGCCTAGGGGCTGGGGAGACCCAGTACTTC. The full variable domain, its missing parts supplied by reference TRBV5-1 and TRBJ2-5, is KAGVTQTPRYLIKTRGQQVTLSCSPISGHRSVSWYQQTPGQGLQFLFEYFSETQRNKGNFPGRFSGRQFSNSRSEMNVSTLELGDSALYLCASLGAGETQYFGPGTRLLVL.

The J gene is TRBJ2-3, the V gene TRBV9; TRBD2 matches 9 bases. Germline trimming cut 0 bases from V and 3 bases from J; bases unmatched to any gene: 2. This CDR3 has 15 residues. Germline-derived CDR1 and CDR2 are SGDLS and YYNGEE. The CDR3: CASSVVGLATDTQYF. The CDR3 DNA reads TGTGCCAGCAGCGTAGTGGGACTAGCTACAGATACGCAGTATTTT.

The table lists this clone with a count of one. The genes are TRBV7-6 and TRBJ2-7; 11 bases match TRBD1. This CDR3 is built from 14 residues. Per germline, CDR1 SGHVS and CDR2 FNYEAQ. Germline trimming cut 3 bases from V and 6 bases from J; bases unmatched to any gene: 4. CDR3 nucleotides: TGTGCCAGCAGCTTTGAGGACAGGGGGCGCGAGCAGTACTTC. Translated: CASSFEDRGREQYF.

This clone was recorded once. The chain has TRBV4-3 and TRBJ2-2; D perhaps matches TRBD2 (6 bases). There are 16 residues in the CDR3. Trimming removed 2 bases at V and 0 bases at J, with 10 bases between. Germline V gene lookup returns CDR1 LGHNA and CDR2 YSLEER. CDR3 residues: CASSQNGSPNTGELFF. CDR3 sequence (DNA): TGCGCCAGCAGCCAAAACGGGAGCCCGAACACCGGGGAGCTGTTTTTT.

CDR3 sequence (DNA): TGCAGCGGAGGGGACAGGGACTACGAGCAGTACTTC. Amino acid sequence: CSGGDRDYEQYF. The rearrangement links TRBV29-1 to TRBJ2-7; 9 bases line up with TRBD1. V shed 7 bases, J shed 3 bases, and the junction held 4 bases outside the gene matches. The length of the CDR3 is 12 residues. Germline CDR1 SQVTM, CDR2 ANQGSEA.

The chain links TRBV9 to TRBJ2-2; D is uncertain. The CDR3 covers 16 residues. Germline CDR1 SGDLS, CDR2 YYNGEE. The V and J ends lost 0 bases and 2 bases respectively, with 11 bases between them. The CDR3 nucleotides are TGTGCCAGCAGCGTAGTCGGGCAGTTCAACACCGGGGAGCTGTTTTTT. Translated, it gives CASSVVGQFNTGELFF.

This chain connects TRBV28 to TRBJ1-1; 11 bases align to TRBD1. This CDR3 is 15 amino acids long. V lost 9 bases to trimming and J lost 6 bases; unmatched junction nucleotides: 12. From germline, CDR1 is MDHEN and CDR2 SYDVKM. CDR3 DNA: TGTGCCAGTTCGGGACAGGGGGTAGGGAGCCCTGAAGCTTTCTTT. Its translation is CASSGQGVGSPEAFF. Using reference TRBV28 and TRBJ1-1 for the parts outside the CDR3, the full variable domain is DVKVTQSSRYLVKRTGEKVFLECVQDMDHENMFWYRQDPGLGLRLIYFSYDVKMKEKGDIPEGYSVSREKKERFSLILESASTNQTSMYLCASSGQGVGSPEAFFGQGTRLTVV.

V is TRBV11-2 and J is TRBJ1-2, with D possibly TRBD1 on 6 matching bases. The germline CDR1 and CDR2 sequences are SGHAT and FQNNGV. V was pared by 1 base and J by 7 bases, with 10 bases between. This CDR3 contains 13 residues. CDR3 in DNA: TGTGCCAGCAGCTTAGGGGGGCAGGCTGGCTACACCTTC. It translates to CASSLGGQAGYTF.

This chain links TRBV11-3 with TRBJ2-1; 7 bases map to TRBD2. CDR1 and CDR2 from the germline V gene are SGHNT and YENEEA. The CDR3 consists of 15 residues. V shed 1 base, J shed 7 bases, and the junction held 7 bases outside the gene matches. Here the CDR3 reads CASSLGAGTKNEQFF. The CDR3 region has the DNA TGTGCCAGCAGCTTAGGAGCGGGGACTAAGAATGAGCAGTTCTTC.

The chain links TRBV18 to TRBJ2-1, with TRBD2 matching over 10 bases. Germline lookup yields CDR1 KGHSH and CDR2 LQKENI. V trimming: 4 bases; J trimming: 0 bases; junction bases outside the gene matches: 3. The CDR3 totals 16 residues. CDR3 DNA: TGTGCCAGCTCACTTTCTAGCGGGGGCTCCTACAATGAGCAGTTCTTC. Translated: CASSLSSGGSYNEQFF.

The chain uses TRBV4-1 and TRBJ1-4; D remains ambiguous. V dropped 4 bases and J dropped 1 base, with 10 bases sitting between them. The CDR3 covers 15 residues. Per germline, CDR1 MGHRA and CDR2 YSYEKL. The CDR3 protein is CASSPLVLTNEKLFF. In DNA form, the CDR3 reads TGCGCCAGCAGCCCCCTGGTTTTAACTAATGAAAAACTGTTTTTT.

The V call is TRBV28, the J call TRBJ1-1; 8 bases match TRBD1. V dropped 7 bases and J dropped 6; count of bases not matched to a gene: 10. The CDR3 loop spans 14 amino acids. Germline values: CDR1 MDHEN, CDR2 SYDVKM. CDR3 bases: TGTGCCAGCACCGGGACAGGTCGCTCACCTGAAGCTTTCTTT. Protein: CASTGTGRSPEAFF.

In its sample, this clone was seen once. The rearrangement links TRBV4-3 to TRBJ2-5; D gene unclear. This CDR3 spans 15 amino acids. Trimming removed 0 bases from V and 9 bases from J, with 17 bases in between. Germline V gene lookup returns CDR1 LGHNA and CDR2 YSLEER. The CDR3 DNA is TGCGCCAGCAGCCAAGATATTGGTCCATTTACGGCCCAGTACTTC. Its protein is CASSQDIGPFTAQYF.

The chain carries TRBV28 and TRBJ1-1, with a weak D call TRBD1 (5 bases). Germline loops: CDR1 MDHEN, CDR2 SYDVKM. This CDR3 region has 14 residues. V was clipped by 3 bases and J by 1 base, with 9 bases between them. The chain's CDR3 is CASSFRDWNTEAFF. CDR3 sequence (DNA): TGTGCCAGCAGTTTTAGGGACTGGAACACTGAAGCTTTCTTT.

This clone showed up just a few times. The V call is TRBV10-1, the J call TRBJ1-1; D unresolved. V lost 5 bases, J lost 1 base, and 8 bases lay in between. The CDR3 is made up of 13 amino acids. Germline V gene sequence: CDR1 WNHNN, CDR2 SYGVQD (reference sequence). The CDR3 is CASSSTWNTEAFF. CDR3 bases: TGCGCCAGCAGTTCTACCTGGAACACTGAAGCTTTCTTT.

This rearrangement joins TRBV6-4 to TRBJ2-2, with 13 bases fitting TRBD2. The germline CDR1 and CDR2 sequences are MRHNA and SNTAGT. There are 19 residues in the CDR3. J was trimmed by 4 bases and V by 0 bases; bases with no gene match: 8. The CDR3 region has the DNA TGTGCCAGCAGTGACTCGATCCCCACTAGCGGGAGGGCCACCGGGGAGCTGTTTTTT. It specifies CASSDSIPTSGRATGELFF.

The chain combines TRBV19 with TRBJ1-5; the D gene is possibly TRBD1 (6 bases). The CDR3 length is 14 residues. The V end lost 2 bases, the J end lost 4 bases, and 9 bases lay between the germline ends. Germline CDR1 is LNHDA and CDR2 is SQIVND (reference sequence). The CDR3 loop reads CASSIIQGNQPQHF. For the CDR3, the DNA is TGTGCCAGTAGTATAATACAGGGTAATCAGCCCCAGCATTTT.

V usage is TRBV19 and J usage is TRBJ1-5, with a weak D call TRBD1 (5 bases). The ends were cut back, 3 bases at V and 7 bases at J, with 16 bases in the middle. Germline-derived CDR1 and CDR2 are LNHDA and SQIVND (reference sequence). The CDR3 contains 15 residues. The CDR3 protein is CASSMEGARRQPQHF. The CDR3 coding sequence is TGTGCCAGTAGTATGGAAGGGGCGCGGCGGCAGCCCCAGCATTTT.